The 28 T cell receptor beta chains below come from one sample, sequenced in a study of PD-1 blockade in classical Hodgkin lymphoma. In every patient, relapse followed autologous stem cell transplantation, while exposure to brentuximab vedotin differed. Magnetic negative selection was used to purify CD4+ T cells from PBMCs that had been thawed. The method was immunoSEQ multiplex PCR; TCRdb's version includes in-frame clones alone and lacks a portion of them. In the table there are about 27,000 clones, around three quarters of which are singletons. The input for sequencing was CD4+ T cells from blood, taken at baseline. These receptors all stem from a human donor with classical Hodgkin lymphoma.

This chain connects TRBV7-2 to TRBJ1-2; D uncertain. The CDR3 is 15 residues long. Germline CDR1 is SGHTA and CDR2 is FQGNSA. Trimming cost V 2 bases and J 0 bases, with 10 bases left between them. In DNA, the CDR3 is TGTGCCAGCAGCTTAAGTCAGTTAGCTAACTATGGCTACACCTTC. Translation gives CASSLSQLANYGYTF. The whole variable domain, remainder taken from reference TRBV7-2 and TRBJ1-2, is GAGVSQSPSNKVTEKGKDVELRCDPISGHTALYWYRQSLGQGLEFLIYFQGNSAPDKSGLPSDRFSAERTGGSVSTLTIQRTQQEDSAVYLCASSLSQLANYGYTFGSGTRLTVV.

The chain joins TRBV30 to TRBJ1-5; 7 bases are a match to TRBD1. The germline CDR1 and CDR2 sequences are GTSNPN and SVGIG (reference sequence). The CDR3 sequence is 15 residues long. J was trimmed by 1 base and V by 0 bases; bases with no gene match: 3. CDR3 residues: CAWSVNRGSNQPQHF. The CDR3 region has the DNA TGTGCCTGGAGTGTAAACAGGGGAAGCAATCAGCCCCAGCATTTT. Drawing the rest from reference TRBV30 and TRBJ1-5, the complete variable domain is SQTIHQWPATLVQPVGSPLSLECTVEGTSNPNLYWYRQAAGRGLQLLFYSVGIGQISSEVPQNLSASRPQDRQFILSSKKLLLSDSGFYLCAWSVNRGSNQPQHFGDGTRLSIL.

This clone has only a few counts. The genes are TRBV29-1 and TRBJ1-1, with D unclear. The CDR3 consists of 10 residues. V was pared by 6 bases and J by 2 bases, with 4 bases between. Germline lookup yields CDR1 SQVTM and CDR2 ANQGSEA. CDR3 bases: TGCAGCGTGGCAAACACTGAAGCTTTCTTT. It translates to CSVANTEAFF. The full variable domain, completed using reference TRBV29-1 and TRBJ1-1, is SAVISQKPSRDICQRGTSLTIQCQVDSQVTMMFWYRQQPGQSLTLIATANQGSEATYESGFVIDKFPISRPNLTFSTLTVSNMSPEDSSIYLCSVANTEAFFGQGTRLTVV.

The V call is TRBV7-3, the J call TRBJ2-1; 8 bases fit TRBD2. Germline V gene lookup returns CDR1 SGHTA and CDR2 FQGTGA. Trimming took 5 bases from V and 9 from J; bases not matched to a gene: 12. The CDR3 totals 15 residues. This CDR3 reads CASSPDGRGFSEQFF. The DNA of the CDR3 is TGTGCCAGCAGCCCCGACGGGAGGGGCTTTTCTGAGCAGTTCTTC.

This sequence joins TRBV9 and TRBJ2-7; no definite D call. The ends were cut back, 3 bases at V and 3 bases at J, with 7 bases in the middle. Germline V CDR1 and CDR2: SGDLS, YYNGEE. This CDR3 has 12 residues. CDR3 nucleotides: TGTGCCAGCAGCGCCCGGTTCTACGAGCAGTACTTC. This codes for CASSARFYEQYF. Looking up the rest from reference TRBV9 and TRBJ2-7 gives the full variable domain: DSGVTQTPKHLITATGQRVTLRCSPRSGDLSVYWYQQSLDQGLQFLIQYYNGEERAKGNILERFSAQQFPDLHSELNLSSLELGDSALYFCASSARFYEQYFGPGTRLTVT.

This chain connects TRBV6-4 to TRBJ1-5; the D gene is possibly TRBD1 (6 bases). The CDR3 loop spans 16 amino acids. Trimming removed 2 bases from V and 2 bases from J, with 13 bases in between. Germline loops: CDR1 MRHNA, CDR2 SNTAGT. The CDR3 coding sequence is TGTGCCAGCAGTGACGAGGCAGGGGAAGGCAATCAGCCCCAGCATTTT. It yields the protein CASSDEAGEGNQPQHF.

The CDR3 loop is CASSPPRGLGTGELFF. The CDR3 DNA reads as TGTGCCAGCAGCCCACCCCGGGGGCTGGGCACCGGGGAGCTGTTTTTT. The chain links TRBV5-8 to TRBJ2-2; possibly TRBD1 or TRBD2 for D (6 bases each). The CDR3 extends over 16 amino acids. V lost 4 bases and J lost 4, with 17 bases in between. The germline gives CDR1 SGHTS, CDR2 YDEGEE.

V is TRBV19 and J is TRBJ2-1; 13 positions agree with TRBD2. CDR3 length: 16 residues. Germline V gene data show CDR1 as LNHDA and CDR2 as SQIVND (reference sequence). V gave up 3 bases and J gave up 6 bases; unmatched junction bases: 5. CDR3 nucleotides: TGTGCCAGTAGTATGACTAGCGGGGGGACCCCCAATGAGCAGTTCTTC. Protein sequence: CASSMTSGGTPNEQFF. The whole variable domain, filled in from reference TRBV19 and TRBJ2-1, reads DGGITQSPKYLFRKEGQNVTLSCEQNLNHDAMYWYRQDPGQGLRLIYYSQIVNDFQKGDIAEGYSVSREKKESFPLTVTSAQKNPTAFYLCASSMTSGGTPNEQFFGPGTRLTVL.

The J gene is TRBJ1-1, the V gene TRBV6-1, with TRBD1 identical over 8 bases. The V and J ends lost 7 bases and 1 base, in that order; junction bases with no gene match: 5. CDR1 and CDR2 (germline): MNHNS, SASEGT. This CDR3 is built from 14 residues. In nucleotides, the CDR3 is TGTGCCAGCAATATCGGGACAGGGAACACTGAAGCTTTCTTT. Translated, it gives CASNIGTGNTEAFF.

This rearrangement joins TRBV29-1 to TRBJ1-1; possible D gene TRBD1, 6 bases. Germline assignment: CDR1 SQVTM and CDR2 ANQGSEA. The V and J ends lost 7 bases and 7 bases respectively, with 13 bases between them. The CDR3 extends over 11 amino acids. The CDR3 sequence is CSAGDRSEAFF. CDR3 DNA: TGCAGCGCAGGGGATCGGAGTGAAGCTTTCTTT.

V usage is TRBV5-1 and J usage is TRBJ1-2; tentatively, D is TRBD1 (5 bases). The CDR3 extends over 15 amino acids. V was clipped by 6 bases and J by 0 bases, with 15 bases between them. Germline values: CDR1 SGHRS, CDR2 YFSETQ. CDR3 DNA sequence: TGCGCCAGCACAGGGCAGGGCCCAACTAACTATGGCTACACCTTC. Translating it yields CASTGQGPTNYGYTF.

The chain combines TRBV12-5 with TRBJ1-1, with 7 bases aligning to TRBD1. The CDR3 has 16 residues. J gave up 4 bases and V 0 bases, and 8 bases lay outside the gene matches. Looked up from germline, CDR1 is LGHNT and CDR2 is FRNRAP. This CDR3 is CASGLVEARGTTEAFF. Written as DNA, the CDR3 is TGTGCTAGTGGTTTGGTAGAGGCCAGGGGGACCACTGAAGCTTTCTTT.

This clone occurred a few times. The rearrangement uses TRBV19 and TRBJ1-1, with D unresolved. The CDR3 totals 12 residues. Trimming stripped 10 bases from V and 1 base from J, with 10 bases between. Germline V CDR1 and CDR2: LNHDA, SQIVND (reference sequence). The CDR3 spells CATHKPNTEAFF. The CDR3 nucleotides are TGTGCCACCCATAAGCCGAACACTGAAGCTTTCTTT.

Turning to this clone: Other DNA sequences of this sample code for an identical CDR3. V gene TRBV9 combines with J gene TRBJ2-3; perhaps D is TRBD1 or TRBD2 (5 bases each). V dropped 0 bases and J dropped 2 bases, with 10 bases sitting between them. The CDR3 has 15 residues. Germline V lookup: CDR1 SGDLS, CDR2 YYNGEE. The CDR3 sequence is CASSVGGGPTDTQYF. CDR3 DNA: TGTGCCAGCAGCGTAGGTGGGGGTCCCACAGATACGCAGTATTTT.

The J gene is TRBJ1-2, the V gene TRBV2; no firm D call. This CDR3 spans 13 amino acids. Per the germline V gene, CDR1 is SNHLY and CDR2 is FYNNEI. V lost 3 bases and J lost 2, with 7 bases in between. The CDR3 spells CASSEEVNYGYTF. The DNA for the CDR3 is TGTGCCAGCAGTGAGGAAGTGAACTATGGCTACACCTTC.

This rearrangement joins TRBV7-9 to TRBJ1-2; D perhaps matches TRBD1 (6 bases). This CDR3 comprises 13 residues. V was clipped by 5 bases and J by 5 bases, with 12 bases between them. The germline gives CDR1 SEHNR, CDR2 FQNEAQ (reference sequence). The CDR3 protein is CASSQDRAYGYTF. CDR3 in DNA: TGTGCCAGCAGCCAGGACAGAGCGTATGGCTACACCTTC. The full variable domain, rest sourced from reference TRBV7-9 and TRBJ1-2, is DTGVSQNPRHKITKRGQNVTFRCDPISEHNRLYWYRQTLGQGPEFLTYFQNEAQLEKSRLLSDRFSAERPKGSFSTLEIQRTEQGDSAMYLCASSQDRAYGYTFGSGTRLTVV.

This clone was recorded a few times. This chain connects TRBV9 to TRBJ1-5; D is undetermined. CDR1 SGDLS and CDR2 YYNGEE come from the germline V gene. The CDR3 is 14 amino acids. Between the trimmed V and J ends, which lost 0 bases and 7 bases, there was a span of 11 bases. The CDR3 spells CASSVEPGPQPQHF. The CDR3 DNA sequence: TGTGCCAGCAGCGTAGAGCCTGGTCCGCAGCCCCAGCATTTT.

The chain has TRBV30 and TRBJ2-3; perhaps D is TRBD1 or TRBD2 (5 bases each). Germline V gives CDR1 GTSNPN, CDR2 SVGIG (reference sequence). The V end lost 6 bases, the J end lost 2 bases, and 15 bases lay between the germline ends. The CDR3 covers 14 residues. The CDR3 coding sequence is TGTGCCTGCCTCCGGGACGGTCACACAGATACGCAGTATTTT. Translated: CACLRDGHTDTQYF.

The V and J genes are TRBV5-1 and TRBJ2-1; 7 bases agree with TRBD1. The CDR3 has 15 amino acids. The V gene end was trimmed by 4 bases and the J gene end by 7 bases; junction bases not matched to a gene: 11. The germline V gene encodes CDR1 SGHRS and CDR2 YFSETQ. The CDR3 loop is CASSPPGQPGNEQFF. The CDR3 nucleotides read TGCGCCAGCAGCCCTCCGGGACAGCCCGGGAATGAGCAGTTCTTC.

V usage is TRBV9 and J usage is TRBJ1-6; 11 bases match TRBD1. With V trimmed by 3 bases and J by 6 bases, 5 bases remained unmatched. The germline V gene encodes CDR1 SGDLS and CDR2 YYNGEE. This CDR3 is built from 16 residues. CDR3 amino acids: CASSGGTGGGNSPLHF. The CDR3 nucleotides are TGTGCCAGCAGCGGCGGGACAGGGGGAGGTAATTCACCCCTCCACTTT.

The chain joins TRBV15 to TRBJ1-1; D not resolved. The CDR3 spans 13 residues. Trimming removed 1 base from V and 7 bases from J, with 10 bases in between. The germline V gene has CDR1 LNHNV and CDR2 YYDKDF (reference sequence). This CDR3 reads CATSRGPDVEAFF. The CDR3 DNA sequence: TGTGCCACCAGCAGAGGGCCAGACGTTGAAGCTTTCTTT.

The rearrangement links TRBV5-4 to TRBJ2-3; D is perhaps TRBD1 (5 bases). The germline gives CDR1 SGHNT, CDR2 YYREEE (reference sequence). Trimming shortened V by 0 bases and J by 0 bases, and 8 bases separated the two germline ends. The CDR3 covers 15 residues. The CDR3 region is CASSLDGHSTDTQYF. DNA for the CDR3: TGTGCCAGCAGCTTGGACGGACATAGCACAGATACGCAGTATTTT.

This clone was recorded a few times. J is TRBJ2-7 and V is TRBV10-3, with 9 nucleotides matching TRBD1. This CDR3 has 14 residues. V was pared by 10 bases and J by 1 base, with 8 bases of the junction left unmatched. Germline assignment: CDR1 ENHRY and CDR2 SYGVKD. The CDR3 region is CATRTGQGSYEQYF. The CDR3 region has the DNA TGTGCCACTCGTACGGGACAGGGATCCTACGAGCAGTACTTC.

J is TRBJ2-3 and V is TRBV5-1; D remains ambiguous. The CDR3 is 12 residues long. Germline V gene sequence: CDR1 SGHRS, CDR2 YFSETQ. Trimming cost V 0 bases and J 3 bases, with 2 bases left between them. CDR3 coding DNA: TGCGCCAGCAGCTTGGAAACAGATACGCAGTATTTT. It translates to CASSLETDTQYF.

This chain joins TRBV5-1 and TRBJ2-1; the match to TRBD1 covers 9 bases. The CDR3 is made up of 13 amino acids. Germline CDR1 SGHRS, CDR2 YFSETQ. V lost 5 bases to trimming and J lost 15 bases; unmatched junction nucleotides: 12. This CDR3 is CASSLGWTGVVFF. The CDR3 DNA sequence: TGCGCCAGCAGTTTAGGTTGGACAGGGGTTGTGTTCTTC.

J is TRBJ1-4 and V is TRBV29-1, with no clear D. Deletions cut 5 bases from V and 13 bases from J, with 11 bases between. The CDR3 length is 10 residues. Germline CDR1 SQVTM, CDR2 ANQGSEA. This CDR3 is CSVTDGRLFF. The CDR3 nucleotides read TGCAGCGTTACTGACGGGAGACTGTTTTTT.

CDR3 residues: CASSPWTSGGAAKNIQYF. CDR3 DNA: TGTGCCAGCAGCCCCTGGACTAGCGGGGGCGCAGCCAAAAACATTCAGTACTTC. This sequence joins TRBV7-9 and TRBJ2-4; 13 bases align to TRBD2. This CDR3 is built from 18 residues. V lost 5 bases and J lost 0; bases outside the gene matches: 7. The V gene's germline CDR1 is SEHNR and CDR2 FQNEAQ (reference sequence). Complete variable domain (other parts from reference TRBV7-9 and TRBJ2-4): DTGVSQNPRHKITKRGQNVTFRCDPISEHNRLYWYRQTLGQGPEFLTYFQNEAQLEKSRLLSDRFSAERPKGSFSTLEIQRTEQGDSAMYLCASSPWTSGGAAKNIQYFGAGTRLSVL.

This clone has a single count. This rearrangement joins TRBV5-1 to TRBJ2-1; D remains ambiguous. V lost 1 base to trimming and J lost 5 bases, with 10 bases between them. The germline V gene encodes CDR1 SGHRS and CDR2 YFSETQ. This CDR3 region has 14 residues. CDR3 bases: TGCGCCAGCAGCTTGCGTGTTTTGGACAATGAGCAGTTCTTC. It is translated as CASSLRVLDNEQFF.